Following are 26 T cell receptor beta chains from one sample sequenced in a study of identical twins. TCRdb passed the 5' RACE reads through MiXCR, listing each CDR3 protein once. The sample includes about 530,000 distinct CDR3 sequences, approximately 20% of them seen just once. The data were also submitted as part of a second study, on yellow fever vaccine responses in identical twins.

Input material: CD4+ T cells sorted from blood. These receptors were collected from a woman aged 18-35 years in good health.

The chain carries TRBV6-2 or TRBV6-3 and TRBJ2-3; D may be TRBD1 or TRBD2 (5 bases each). This CDR3 is built from 15 residues. CDR1 and CDR2 from the germline V gene are MNHEY and SVGEGT. The ends were cut back, 3 bases at V and 2 bases at J, with 12 bases in the middle. The CDR3 here is CASSYGGWATDTQYF. The CDR3 coding sequence is TGTGCCAGCAGTTATGGGGGTTGGGCCACAGATACGCAGTATTTT.

The J gene is TRBJ2-1, the V gene TRBV3-1; TRBD2 is a possible D gene (5 bases). This CDR3 has 15 residues. Trimming shortened V by 0 bases and J by 12 bases, and 18 bases separated the two germline ends. Germline CDR1 LGHDT, CDR2 YNNKEL (reference sequence). Here the CDR3 DNA reads TGTGCCAGCAGCCAAGATGCGGATAGCCTCGGAGGGCAGTTCTTC. Translating gives CASSQDADSLGGQFF.

This clonotype was recorded many times. The CDR3 DNA sequence: TGTGCCAGCAGCCGTCAGGGGAACACTGAAGCTTTCTTT. This codes for CASSRQGNTEAFF. This chain links TRBV12-3 or TRBV12-4 with TRBJ1-1; D possibly corresponds to TRBD1 (5 bases). The CDR3 is 13 residues long. The V gene lost 6 bases and the J gene lost 1 base, with 9 bases spanning the gap.

This clonotype was seen more than once but under ten times. The CDR3: CAISSGISYNEQFF. The CDR3 DNA follows: TGTGCCATCAGTTCGGGGATCTCCTACAATGAGCAGTTCTTC. The V call is TRBV10-3, the J call TRBJ2-1; maybe TRBD2 (5 bases). V was clipped by 5 bases and J by 0 bases, with 8 bases between them. This CDR3 has 14 residues. CDR1 is ENHRY and CDR2 is SYGVKD in the germline V gene.

The chain employs TRBV28 and TRBJ2-1; 12 nucleotides line up with TRBD2. The junction had 15 bases not matched to a gene; V was cut back by 6 bases and J by 15 bases. This CDR3 spans 15 amino acids. Germline CDR1 reads MDHEN; CDR2 reads SYDVKM. CDR3: CASSLLTSGRDTWFF. In nucleotides, the CDR3 is TGTGCCAGCAGCCTATTGACTAGCGGGAGAGACACTTGGTTCTTC. Complete variable domain (other parts from reference TRBV28 and TRBJ2-1): DVKVTQSSRYLVKRTGEKVFLECVQDMDHENMFWYRQDPGLGLRLIYFSYDVKMKEKGDIPEGYSVSREKKERFSLILESASTNQTSMYLCASSLLTSGRDTWFFGPGTRLTVL.

The chain joins TRBV2 to TRBJ1-4; D ambiguous. Trimming took off 2 bases at V and 5 bases at J, with 3 bases between the two ends. Germline CDR1 and CDR2: SNHLY and FYNNEI. This CDR3 contains 12 residues. CDR3 sequence reads: CASSELNEKLFF. CDR3 DNA sequence: TGTGCCAGCAGTGAATTGAATGAAAAACTGTTTTTT. The entire variable domain, with the rest obtained from reference TRBV2 and TRBJ1-4, is as follows: EPEVTQTPSHQVTQMGQEVILRCVPISNHLYFYWYRQILGQKVEFLVSFYNNEISEKSEIFDDQFSVERPDGSNFTLKIRSTKLEDSAMYFCASSELNEKLFFGSGTQLSVL.

This clonotype was recorded a few times. The chain carries TRBV7-9 and TRBJ2-3; 12 bases are shared with TRBD2. Looked up from germline, CDR1 is SEHNR and CDR2 is FQNEAQ (reference sequence). Trimming removed 5 bases from V and 2 bases from J; junction bases left unmatched: 8. The CDR3 loop spans 17 amino acids. The CDR3 region is CASSPPGLAGTTDTQYF. The CDR3 DNA reads TGTGCCAGCAGCCCCCCAGGACTAGCGGGGACCACAGATACGCAGTATTTT.

This clonotype occurred a few times. The CDR3 DNA sequence: TGCGCCAGCAGCTTGAGCCCGGACAGCAATCAGCCCCAGCATTTT. Protein: CASSLSPDSNQPQHF. This sequence joins TRBV5-1 and TRBJ1-5; D ambiguous. This CDR3 is 15 amino acids long. The germline V and J ends were trimmed by 1 base and 1 base, with 9 bases remaining between them. Germline assignment: CDR1 SGHRS and CDR2 YFSETQ.

V is TRBV3-1 and J is TRBJ2-1, with 9 bases that match TRBD2. The CDR3 is made up of 17 amino acids. Germline V CDR1 and CDR2: LGHDT, YNNKEL (reference sequence). The V and J ends lost 2 bases and 0 bases, in that order; junction bases with no gene match: 5. The CDR3 DNA is TGTGCCAGCAGCCAAAGGCGGGGACTAGCCTCCTACAATGAGCAGTTCTTC. Protein product: CASSQRRGLASYNEQFF.

This clonotype was picked up many times. The rearrangement uses TRBV28 and TRBJ2-1; 11 nucleotides match TRBD2. CDR1 is MDHEN, CDR2 SYDVKM, per germline. Losses at the gene ends were 2 bases for V and 0 bases for J; bases not matched to a gene: 3. The CDR3 covers 17 residues. The CDR3 here is CASSLPTSGSSYNEQFF. The CDR3, as DNA: TGTGCCAGCAGTTTACCTACTAGCGGGAGCTCCTACAATGAGCAGTTCTTC.

This chain's CDR3 is CSARGATQYF. The CDR3 DNA reads TGCAGTGCTAGAGGGGCGACCCAGTACTTC. J is TRBJ2-5 and V is TRBV20-1; D uncertain. Germline-derived CDR1 and CDR2 are DFQATT and SNEGSKA (reference sequence). CDR3 length: 10 residues. Trimming left V 1 base short and J 7 bases short, with 4 bases between.

This clonotype was detected only a few times. The V call is TRBV20-1, the J call TRBJ1-5; TRBD1 agrees at 8 bases. Trimming cost V 1 base and J 6 bases; bases outside gene matches: 8. Looked up from germline, CDR1 is DFQATT and CDR2 is SNEGSKA (reference sequence). The CDR3 is made up of 15 amino acids. In DNA, the CDR3 is TGCAGTGCTAGAGTGGCAGGGGGCATCTCTCAGCCCCAGCATTTT. Amino acid sequence: CSARVAGGISQPQHF.

This clonotype was picked up a small number of times. This rearrangement joins TRBV2 to TRBJ2-2; 8 positions match TRBD1. Per the germline V gene, CDR1 is SNHLY and CDR2 is FYNNEI. This CDR3 comprises 15 residues. J lost 3 bases, V lost 2 bases, and 2 bases had no gene match. CDR3 amino acids: CASSEMTGDTGELFF. The CDR3 nucleotides are TGTGCCAGCAGTGAAATGACAGGGGACACCGGGGAGCTGTTTTTT.

This clonotype showed up just a few times. This chain connects TRBV6-2 or TRBV6-3 to TRBJ2-7; 7 bases match TRBD2. Germline CDR1 reads MNHEY; CDR2 reads SVGEGT. This CDR3 spans 16 amino acids. J gave up 2 bases and V 5 bases, and 12 bases lay outside the gene matches. As DNA, the CDR3 is TGTGCCAGCAGTCACTTACCACTAGCGCCGACCTACGAGCAGTACTTC. This sequence encodes CASSHLPLAPTYEQYF.

This CDR3 reads CASSRSPGLSTDTQYF. The CDR3, as DNA: TGTGCCAGCAGCCGATCGCCGGGACTTTCCACAGATACGCAGTATTTT. The chain is built from TRBV3-1 and TRBJ2-3; TRBD2 might be the D (6 bases). In germline, CDR1 is LGHDT, CDR2 YNNKEL (reference sequence). V was pared by 4 bases and J by 2 bases, with 16 bases between. The CDR3 sequence is 16 residues long.

The gene calls are TRBV28 and TRBJ2-5, with TRBD1 identical over 7 bases. J was trimmed by 7 bases and V by 6 bases; bases with no gene match: 11. CDR1 MDHEN and CDR2 SYDVKM come from the germline V gene. The CDR3 has 14 amino acids. The CDR3 coding sequence is TGTGCCAGCAGACCGGACAGGCGGCTGGGGACCCAGTACTTC. Encoded protein: CASRPDRRLGTQYF.

The genes are TRBV6-5 and TRBJ2-6; D is ambiguous. Germline V gives CDR1 MNHEY, CDR2 SVGAGI. The CDR3 runs 14 residues. Deletions cut 4 bases from V and 8 bases from J, with 12 bases between. The DNA of the CDR3 is TGTGCCAGCAGTTCCGCGAGCTTTTCCAACGTCCTGACTTTC. It specifies CASSSASFSNVLTF.

CDR3 nucleotides: TGTGCCAGCAGCTCCGGCGTGGGCTCTGGGGCCAACGTCCTGACTTTC. Translation gives CASSSGVGSGANVLTF. V and J are TRBV5-5 and TRBJ2-6; D remains unclear. The germline CDR1 and CDR2 sequences are SGHKS and YYEKEE (reference sequence). V was clipped by 3 bases and J by 0 bases, with 10 bases between them. CDR3 length: 16 residues. Complete variable domain (other parts from reference TRBV5-5 and TRBJ2-6): DAGVTQSPTHLIKTRGQQVTLRCSPISGHKSVSWYQQVLGQGPQFIFQYYEKEERGRGNFPDRFSARQFPNYSSELNVNALLLGDSALYLCASSSGVGSGANVLTFGAGSRLTVL.

In this sample, this clonotype turned up a few times. CDR3: CASSRGAPAAWGNTIYF. The CDR3 DNA reads as TGTGCCAGCAGTAGAGGGGCACCTGCGGCCTGGGGAAACACCATATATTTT. V is TRBV6-1 and J is TRBJ1-3, with D possibly matching TRBD1 (5 bases). Germline CDR1 and CDR2: MNHNS and SASEGT. The CDR3 spans 17 residues. With 5 bases removed from V and 4 bases from J, the gap between germline ends came to 21 bases.

This clonotype has just a few counts. This sequence joins TRBV3-1 and TRBJ2-1; TRBD2 is a possible D gene (5 bases). Germline V CDR1 and CDR2: LGHDT, YNNKEL (reference sequence). This CDR3 is built from 17 residues. V lost 4 bases to trimming and J lost 0 bases, with 16 bases between them. CDR3 residues: CASSLGPSSSSYNEQFF. Here the CDR3 DNA reads TGTGCCAGCAGCCTTGGACCTAGCTCGAGCTCCTACAATGAGCAGTTCTTC.

The chain joins TRBV28 to TRBJ2-5, with a weak D call TRBD2 (6 bases). V was cut by 5 bases and J by 6 bases, with 13 bases left in between. Looked up from germline, CDR1 is MDHEN and CDR2 is SYDVKM. The length of the CDR3 is 13 residues. Here the CDR3 DNA reads TGTGCCAGCAGTCGATCGGGGGTCCAGACCCAGTACTTC. Translation: CASSRSGVQTQYF.

J is TRBJ1-2 and V is TRBV10-3; D is possibly TRBD1 (5 bases). CDR3 length: 15 residues. V gave up 3 bases and J gave up 4 bases, with 15 bases separating them. Looked up from germline, CDR1 is ENHRY and CDR2 is SYGVKD. The CDR3 here is CAISDRGSESYGYTF. CDR3 DNA sequence: TGTGCCATCAGTGATCGGGGCTCGGAGAGCTATGGCTACACCTTC.

The gene calls are TRBV11-3 and TRBJ2-1, with TRBD2 as a possible D gene (6 bases). V was pared by 1 base and J by 6 bases, with 16 bases between. The CDR3 has 16 amino acids. Germline-derived CDR1 and CDR2 are SGHNT and YENEEA. The CDR3 coding sequence is TGTGCCAGCAGCTTAGGGAGGCGGGATCGTACCAATGAGCAGTTCTTC. Translation gives CASSLGRRDRTNEQFF.

This sequence joins TRBV12-3 or TRBV12-4 and TRBJ2-1; D may correspond to TRBD1 or TRBD2 (6 bases each). With 2 bases removed from V and 8 bases from J, the gap between germline ends came to 22 bases. The CDR3 contains 17 residues. The CDR3 protein is CASSLWAGRGVVHEQFF. Here the CDR3 DNA reads TGTGCCAGCAGTTTATGGGCGGGAAGGGGGGTCGTCCATGAGCAGTTCTTC.

The sample holds a few counts of this clonotype. The chain employs TRBV29-1 and TRBJ1-1; unclear D gene. The germline gives CDR1 SQVTM, CDR2 ANQGSEA. Trimming took 7 bases from V and 4 from J, leaving 16 bases between them. The CDR3 sequence is 13 residues long. CDR3 sequence: CSGIHGAFTEAFF. The CDR3 nucleotides read TGCAGCGGAATCCATGGAGCTTTCACTGAAGCTTTCTTT.

J is TRBJ2-1 and V is TRBV20-1; D may be TRBD1 or TRBD2 (6 bases each). V gave up 3 bases and J gave up 4 bases, with 13 bases separating them. CDR1 DFQATT and CDR2 SNEGSKA come from the germline V gene (reference sequence). The CDR3 extends over 14 amino acids. CDR3 nucleotide sequence: TGCAGTGCTAGTCCCGGGGGCCCATACAATGAGCAGTTCTTC. Protein sequence: CSASPGGPYNEQFF.